One T cell receptor beta chain is described in this entry. Its antigen is not known. The sample belongs to a study of PD-1 blockade in classical Hodgkin lymphoma. Study-level results: Complete responders had baseline diversity similar to newly diagnosed patients.

Every patient had relapsed following autologous stem cell transplantation, and cohorts differed in brentuximab vedotin exposure. The CDR3 loop spans 19 amino acids. J lost 4 bases, V lost 4 bases, and 18 bases had no gene match. Germline V CDR1 and CDR2: SGHDT, YYEEEE. Some clones are missing from TCRdb's copy, which holds only in-frame ones; the method was immunoSEQ multiplex PCR. There are 50,000 or so clones in the sample; approximately 90% occur only once, and 8% to 13% lies in the top ten. Sequenced material: peripheral blood mononuclear cells (PBMCs), taken before the second cycle of nivolumab. The chain links TRBV5-6 to TRBJ2-3, with TRBD2 matching over 10 bases. The TCR sequence derives from a human donor with classical Hodgkin lymphoma. This CDR3 reads CASSQISASGSQESDTQYF. CDR3 bases: TGTGCCAGCAGCCAGATTTCGGCTAGCGGGAGCCAAGAGTCAGATACGCAGTATTTT.